One and the same sample provided the 27 T cell receptor beta chains below, sequenced in a study of blood T cell repertoires in COVID-19. Some clones are missing from TCRdb's copy, which holds only in-frame ones; the method was immunoSEQ multiplex PCR. The sample lists under 350,000 clones; about nine tenths were seen once. Sequenced sample: peripheral blood. The receptor source for this set is a woman aged 25 to 45 with COVID-19, enrolled during active disease.

The chain joins TRBV19 to TRBJ1-2; a possible D gene is TRBD1 (5 bases). The germline V gene encodes CDR1 LNHDA and CDR2 SQIVND (reference sequence). This CDR3 is 14 amino acids long. Trimming took off 6 bases at V and 5 bases at J, with 16 bases between the two ends. Here the CDR3 reads CASRDYGTAYGYTF. In DNA, the CDR3 is TGTGCCAGTAGAGACTACGGGACTGCATATGGCTACACCTTC.

CDR3 nucleotide sequence: TGTGCCAGCAGCACTAGCGGGAGTGGAGAGACCCAGTACTTC. Its protein product is CASSTSGSGETQYF. V usage is TRBV5-4 and J usage is TRBJ2-5; 11 bases align to TRBD2. The CDR3 has 14 amino acids. Germline V gene sequence: CDR1 SGHNT, CDR2 YYREEE (reference sequence). After removal of 4 bases from V and 4 bases from J, the junction contained 3 bases not matched to a gene.

This sequence joins TRBV5-1 and TRBJ1-1; the D gene is possibly TRBD1 (6 bases). Germline CDR1 and CDR2: SGHRS and YFSETQ. The CDR3 sequence is 13 residues long. V dropped 5 bases and J dropped 2 bases, with 10 bases sitting between them. The CDR3 region is CASSTGTNTEAFF. CDR3 sequence (DNA): TGCGCCAGCAGTACCGGGACAAACACTGAAGCTTTCTTT.

The chain joins TRBV11-2 to TRBJ2-2; 8 bases line up with TRBD2. CDR1 and CDR2 (germline): SGHAT, FQNNGV. Germline trimming cut 5 bases from V and 1 base from J; bases unmatched to any gene: 9. The CDR3 spans 17 residues. CDR3 amino acids: CASSPLWLAGNTGELFF. The CDR3 DNA is TGTGCCAGCAGCCCGTTGTGGCTAGCGGGGAACACCGGGGAGCTGTTTTTT.

This chain links TRBV10-3 with TRBJ2-2, with 8 nucleotides matching TRBD1. Germline CDR1 and CDR2: ENHRY and SYGVKD. The CDR3 spans 15 residues. The junction had 5 bases not matched to a gene; V was cut back by 2 bases and J by 6 bases. DNA of the CDR3: TGTGCCATCAGTGAGGGACAGGGAGGAGCCGGGGAGCTGTTTTTT. As protein: CAISEGQGGAGELFF.

This clone was seen once. The chain has TRBV4-1 and TRBJ2-2, with D uncertain. Per germline, CDR1 MGHRA and CDR2 YSYEKL. V shed 1 base and J shed 4 bases, with 10 bases lying between them. The CDR3 is 15 residues long. The CDR3 DNA reads as TGCGCCAGCAGCCAAGTCCAACTGAGCACCGGGGAGCTGTTTTTT. Its protein is CASSQVQLSTGELFF.

The chain is built from TRBV11-2 and TRBJ2-7, with D possibly TRBD2 on 6 matching bases. CDR1 SGHAT and CDR2 FQNNGV come from the germline V gene. The V end was cut by 5 bases, the J end by 6 bases, with 11 bases between. This CDR3 comprises 12 residues. The CDR3 nucleotides read TGTGCCAGCAGCGTGGCGGGGTTCGAGCAGTACTTC. It is translated as CASSVAGFEQYF.

CDR3 protein: CASSSGTGLTDTQYF. CDR3 bases: TGTGCCAGCAGTTCCGGGACAGGGCTCACAGATACGCAGTATTTT. The chain joins TRBV6-4 to TRBJ2-3, with 9 bases identical to TRBD1. This CDR3 spans 15 amino acids. Germline-derived CDR1 and CDR2 are MRHNA and SNTAGT. J gave up 2 bases and V 5 bases, and 5 bases lay outside the gene matches.

The V gene is TRBV12-2, the J gene TRBJ1-1. TRBV12-2 is termed a pseudogene. The CDR3 length is 12 residues. The CDR3 DNA sequence: TGTGCAAGTCGCTCCCCGAGCACTGAAGCTTTCTTT. Amino acids: CASRSPSTEAFF.

The genes are TRBV27 and TRBJ1-6, with D perhaps TRBD1 (5 bases). Trimming removed 3 bases from V and 7 bases from J, with 16 bases in between. Germline V CDR1 and CDR2: MNHEY, SMNVEV (reference sequence). CDR3 length equals 16 residues. CDR3 coding DNA: TGTGCCAGCAGTTTTGGGGGGAAAGGGCGAAATTCACCCCTCCACTTT. Amino acid sequence: CASSFGGKGRNSPLHF.

V and J are TRBV5-1 and TRBJ1-1; the D is unclear. Germline CDR1 and CDR2: SGHRS and YFSETQ. The CDR3 sequence is 15 residues long. The V and J ends lost 2 bases and 0 bases respectively, with 11 bases between them. Written as DNA, the CDR3 is TGCGCCAGCAGCTTAGCCTCCACTATGAACACTGAAGCTTTCTTT. This gives the protein CASSLASTMNTEAFF.

For the CDR3, the DNA is TGTGCCTGGAGTGTATTCCGGGAGGGCATCTACGAGCAGTACTTC. Translation gives CAWSVFREGIYEQYF. The rearrangement links TRBV30 to TRBJ2-7; TRBD2 agrees at 8 bases. V shed 0 bases and J 3 bases; nucleotides not matched to a gene: 7. Germline CDR1 is GTSNPN and CDR2 is SVGIG (reference sequence). This CDR3 contains 15 residues.

The CDR3 loop is CASSTTGGVGYTF. CDR3 nucleotide sequence: TGTGCCAGCAGCACAACAGGGGGGGTTGGCTACACCTTC. The gene calls are TRBV6-6 and TRBJ1-2; TRBD1 matches at 8 bases. CDR1 and CDR2 from the germline V gene are MNHNY and SVGAGI (reference sequence). J gave up 7 bases and V 6 bases, and 7 bases lay outside the gene matches. The CDR3 extends over 13 amino acids.

The chain uses TRBV3-1 (or the pseudogene TRBV3-2) and TRBJ2-1, with 8 bases that match TRBD1. The CDR3 has 14 residues. The V segment lost 2 bases and the J segment 8 bases; nucleotides outside the gene matches: 5. Germline CDR1 LGHDT, CDR2 YNNKEL (reference sequence). Here the CDR3 reads CASSQTGQGDEQFF. The CDR3 coding sequence is TGTGCCAGCAGCCAAACAGGACAGGGAGATGAGCAGTTCTTC.

The gene calls are TRBV27 and TRBJ2-3; no reliable D call. CDR1 and CDR2 from the germline V gene are MNHEY and SMNVEV (reference sequence). There are 14 residues in the CDR3. Trimming cost V 7 bases and J 0 bases, with 11 bases left between them. The DNA of the CDR3 is TGTGCCAGCATTAGCAGCCCTAGCACAGATACGCAGTATTTT. This gives the protein CASISSPSTDTQYF.

The chain combines TRBV11-2 with TRBJ2-3; possibly TRBD2 for D (6 bases). The V end was cut by 3 bases, the J end by 0 bases, with 10 bases between. From germline, CDR1 is SGHAT and CDR2 FQNNGV. The CDR3 runs to 15 residues. The CDR3 protein is CASSLGTLSTDTQYF. The DNA for the CDR3 is TGTGCCAGCAGCTTGGGGACTCTTAGCACAGATACGCAGTATTTT. Looking up the rest from reference TRBV11-2 and TRBJ2-3 gives the full variable domain: EAGVAQSPRYKIIEKRQSVAFWCNPISGHATLYWYQQILGQGPKLLIQFQNNGVVDDSQLPKDRFSAERLKGVDSTLKIQPAKLEDSAVYLCASSLGTLSTDTQYFGPGTRLTVL.

The chain has TRBV28 and TRBJ1-2; TRBD1 agrees at 7 bases. Looked up from germline, CDR1 is MDHEN and CDR2 is SYDVKM. This CDR3 contains 15 residues. The V gene end was trimmed by 3 bases and the J gene end by 2 bases; junction bases not matched to a gene: 6. CDR3 protein: CASSLGGQRNYGYTF. As DNA, the CDR3 is TGTGCCAGCAGTTTGGGGGGACAGAGGAACTATGGCTACACCTTC.

The chain uses TRBV6-5 and TRBJ1-2; D is ambiguous. Trimming took off 7 bases at V and 1 base at J, with 10 bases between the two ends. In germline, CDR1 is MNHEY, CDR2 SVGAGI. The CDR3 sequence is 13 residues long. CDR3 protein: CASTGGINYGYTF. CDR3 nucleotide sequence: TGTGCCAGCACCGGCGGAATTAACTATGGCTACACCTTC.

This chain joins TRBV3-1 (or the pseudogene TRBV3-2) and TRBJ2-7; 13 bases match TRBD2. The CDR3 consists of 16 residues. The V gene's germline CDR1 is LGHDT and CDR2 YNNKEL (reference sequence). The V segment lost 2 bases and the J segment 7 bases; nucleotides outside the gene matches: 8. Written as DNA, the CDR3 is TGTGCCAGCAGCCAATCTTGGACTAGCGGGAGTCGTGAGCAGTACTTC. Its protein product is CASSQSWTSGSREQYF.

The V and J genes are TRBV28 and TRBJ2-7; 11 nucleotides agree with TRBD2. The CDR3 covers 14 residues. Germline CDR1 is MDHEN and CDR2 is SYDVKM. Unmatched junction bases numbered 1, after V lost 2 bases and J lost 4 bases. CDR3 protein: CASSLLAGGYEQYF. The CDR3 bases are TGTGCCAGCAGTTTACTAGCGGGAGGTTACGAGCAGTACTTC.

The V and J genes are TRBV2 and TRBJ1-4; 8 bases are a match to TRBD1. The CDR3 is 15 amino acids. CDR1 is SNHLY, CDR2 FYNNEI, per germline. Unmatched junction bases numbered 10, after V lost 8 bases and J lost 5 bases. CDR3 DNA sequence: TGTGCCAGCGGGTCCCAGGGGGCCTCGAATGAAAAACTGTTTTTT. It yields the protein CASGSQGASNEKLFF.

The count of this clone is one. The gene calls are TRBV12-3 or TRBV12-4 and TRBJ1-1, with a possible D match to TRBD1 (5 bases). V was pared by 5 bases and J by 9 bases, with 10 bases between. This CDR3 contains 11 residues. CDR3 DNA sequence: TGTGCCAGCAGTCTACAGGCAAAAGCTTTCTTT. Translated, it gives CASSLQAKAFF.

This chain connects TRBV2 to TRBJ1-6, with 9 bases lining up with TRBD1. The junction had 9 bases not matched to a gene; V was cut back by 7 bases and J by 11 bases. The CDR3 covers 14 residues. Germline CDR1 reads SNHLY; CDR2 reads FYNNEI. Here the CDR3 DNA reads TGTGCCAGCACCCTAACAGGGGGCGTGACACCCCTCCACTTT. Translation: CASTLTGGVTPLHF.

The J gene is TRBJ1-5, the V gene TRBV28; a weak D match, TRBD1 (6 bases). The germline CDR1 and CDR2 sequences are MDHEN and SYDVKM. This CDR3 has 17 amino acids. The V end was cut by 4 bases, the J end by 6 bases, with 22 bases between. This CDR3 reads CASSWRVHREGGQPQHF. The CDR3 coding sequence is TGTGCCAGCAGTTGGAGGGTCCACAGGGAGGGTGGTCAGCCCCAGCATTTT.

This clone was seen once. J is TRBJ2-1 and V is TRBV9, with D possibly matching TRBD2 (5 bases). The CDR3 is 16 amino acids. CDR1 SGDLS and CDR2 YYNGEE come from the germline V gene. V was cut by 5 bases and J by 4 bases, with 19 bases left in between. The CDR3 reads CASRDSDVSAYNEQFF. For the CDR3, the DNA is TGTGCCAGCAGGGACTCGGACGTGTCTGCGTACAATGAGCAGTTCTTC. Filled out from reference TRBV9 and TRBJ2-1, the complete variable domain reads DSGVTQTPKHLITATGQRVTLRCSPRSGDLSVYWYQQSLDQGLQFLIQYYNGEERAKGNILERFSAQQFPDLHSELNLSSLELGDSALYFCASRDSDVSAYNEQFFGPGTRLTVL.

This clone was found once. V usage is TRBV25-1 and J usage is TRBJ2-7; D may be TRBD2 (6 bases). CDR1 is MGHDK and CDR2 is SYGVNS in the germline V gene. V was pared by 5 bases and J by 6 bases, with 20 bases between. This CDR3 comprises 15 residues. CDR3 in amino acids: CASSNRGGGVGEQYF. The CDR3, as DNA: TGTGCCAGCAGTAACCGGGGAGGCGGAGTTGGCGAGCAGTACTTC.

V usage is TRBV4-3 and J usage is TRBJ2-7; 13 nucleotides agree with TRBD2. Germline V gene lookup returns CDR1 LGHNA and CDR2 YSLEER. J was trimmed by 6 bases and V by 3 bases; bases with no gene match: 5. The CDR3 runs 15 residues. The CDR3 loop reads CASSHGLAGAPEQYF. For the CDR3, the DNA is TGCGCCAGCAGCCATGGACTAGCGGGAGCCCCCGAGCAGTACTTC.